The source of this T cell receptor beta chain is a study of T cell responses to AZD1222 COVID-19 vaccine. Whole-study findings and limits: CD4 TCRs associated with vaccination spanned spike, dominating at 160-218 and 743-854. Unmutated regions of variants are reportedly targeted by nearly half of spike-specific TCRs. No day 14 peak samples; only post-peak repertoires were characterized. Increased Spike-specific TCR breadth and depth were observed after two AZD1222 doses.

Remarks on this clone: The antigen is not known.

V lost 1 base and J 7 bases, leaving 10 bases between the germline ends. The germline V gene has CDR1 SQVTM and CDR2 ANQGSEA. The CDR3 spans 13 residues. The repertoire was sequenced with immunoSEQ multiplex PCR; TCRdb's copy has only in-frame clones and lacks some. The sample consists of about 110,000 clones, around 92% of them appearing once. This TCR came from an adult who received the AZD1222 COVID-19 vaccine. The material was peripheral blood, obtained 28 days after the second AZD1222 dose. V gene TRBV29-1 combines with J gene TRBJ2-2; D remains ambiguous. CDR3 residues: CSVEVTGGGELFF. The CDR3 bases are TGCAGCGTTGAAGTCACTGGTGGCGGGGAGCTGTTTTTT.